One sample yielded the 23 T cell receptor beta chains listed below, sequenced in a study of blood T cell repertoires in COVID-19. Libraries were prepared by immunoSEQ multiplex PCR; TCRdb keeps only in-frame clonotypes and omits some of them. The sample has approximately 210,000 clones, 84% seen once. The specimen sequenced was peripheral blood. These receptors were collected from a woman aged 70-85 years with active or convalescent COVID-19.

This rearrangement joins TRBV18 to TRBJ1-2, with D hard to call. With 2 bases removed from V and 4 bases from J, the gap between germline ends came to 8 bases. The CDR3 contains 13 residues. CDR1 is KGHSH, CDR2 LQKENI, per germline. The CDR3 DNA is TGTGCCAGCTCACCAGACAAGACCTATGGCTACACCTTC. This gives the protein CASSPDKTYGYTF.

The chain recombines TRBV6-5 with TRBJ2-5; possibly TRBD1 for D (6 bases). V lost 6 bases, J lost 0 bases, and 11 bases lay in between. Germline assignment: CDR1 MNHEY and CDR2 SVGAGI. The CDR3 runs 14 residues. The DNA for the CDR3 is TGTGCCAGCAGGATACAGGGTTACCAAGAGACCCAGTACTTC. Amino acid sequence: CASRIQGYQETQYF.

The rearrangement joins TRBV27 to TRBJ1-1; TRBD1 matches 7 bases. The J segment lost 7 bases and the V segment lost 6 bases, leaving 11 bases of the junction unmatched. This CDR3 spans 14 amino acids. Per the germline V gene, CDR1 is MNHEY and CDR2 is SMNVEV (reference sequence). The CDR3, as DNA: TGTGCCAGCAGACCGACAGGGAGCTACTATGAAGCTTTCTTT. Amino acid sequence: CASRPTGSYYEAFF.

The gene calls are TRBV6-6 and TRBJ1-5, with D tentatively TRBD1 (5 bases). The germline V gene has CDR1 MNHNY and CDR2 SVGAGI (reference sequence). Deletions cut 7 bases from V and 2 bases from J, with 15 bases between. The CDR3 has 15 amino acids. The CDR3 here is CASTTGGYGNQPQHF. CDR3 DNA: TGTGCCAGCACCACGGGGGGGTATGGCAATCAGCCCCAGCATTTT.

The rearrangement joins TRBV27 to TRBJ2-2; the D gene is possibly TRBD1 (6 bases). Trimming took 8 bases from V and 4 from J, leaving 17 bases between them. Germline lookup yields CDR1 MNHEY and CDR2 SMNVEV (reference sequence). CDR3 size: 15 residues. The CDR3 region is CASRTLGAGTGELFF. The CDR3, as DNA: TGTGCCAGCCGCACTTTGGGGGCGGGCACCGGGGAGCTGTTTTTT.

With regard to this clone: At one of its ends the junction is not consistent with the germline gene, which may arise from a read error. The chain employs TRBV6-5 and TRBJ1-3; no reliable D call. The germline V gene has CDR1 MNHEY and CDR2 SVGAGI. CDR3 length: 13 amino acids. The DNA for the CDR3 is TGTGCCAGCAGGGGCCCCGGGGTCAAGTCTTTGGATTTT. Protein product: CASRGPGVKSLDF.

The chain uses TRBV5-6 and TRBJ1-1; TRBD1 might be the D (6 bases). CDR3 length equals 15 residues. The V gene's germline CDR1 is SGHDT and CDR2 YYEEEE. V lost 4 bases and J lost 0, with 13 bases in between. As DNA, the CDR3 is TGTGCCAGCAGCCGGGACAACCGGCTGAACACTGAAGCTTTCTTT. This codes for CASSRDNRLNTEAFF.

This rearrangement joins TRBV5-1 to TRBJ2-7; 12 bases map to TRBD2. The length of the CDR3 is 15 residues. After removal of 2 bases from V and 3 bases from J, the junction contained 3 bases not matched to a gene. Per germline, CDR1 SGHRS and CDR2 YFSETQ. The CDR3 DNA sequence: TGCGCCAGCAGCTTACGGACTAGCGGGAACTACGAGCAGTACTTC. This gives the protein CASSLRTSGNYEQYF.

This clone appeared a few times. This rearrangement joins TRBV19 to TRBJ2-1; 11 bases fit TRBD2. Trimming cost V 5 bases and J 7 bases; bases outside gene matches: 7. This CDR3 spans 15 amino acids. Per the germline V gene, CDR1 is LNHDA and CDR2 is SQIVND (reference sequence). The CDR3 bases are TGTGCCAGTAGTCGGGTAGCGGGAGGGTGGAATGAGCAGTTCTTC. Translating it yields CASSRVAGGWNEQFF.

The J gene is TRBJ2-3, the V gene TRBV19; D remains ambiguous. The CDR3 totals 15 residues. V was shortened by 3 bases and J by 2 bases, with 12 bases between the two germline ends. Germline values: CDR1 LNHDA, CDR2 SQIVND (reference sequence). The CDR3 loop is CASSILSVPTDTQYF. The CDR3 nucleotides are TGTGCCAGTAGTATCTTGAGCGTTCCCACAGATACGCAGTATTTT.

The chain carries TRBV19 and TRBJ1-2; 8 nucleotides match TRBD1. Losses at the gene ends were 3 bases for V and 4 bases for J; bases not matched to a gene: 10. The CDR3 extends over 16 amino acids. Germline lookup yields CDR1 LNHDA and CDR2 SQIVND (reference sequence). The CDR3 nucleotides read TGTGCCAGTAGTATCAACCCTGGACAGGGATCCTATGGCTACACCTTC. Translation: CASSINPGQGSYGYTF.

The rearrangement uses TRBV5-4 and TRBJ2-2, with a weak D call TRBD2 (5 bases). CDR1 is SGHNT, CDR2 YYREEE, per germline (reference sequence). The CDR3 loop spans 16 amino acids. Trimming removed 0 bases at V and 0 bases at J, with 9 bases between. The CDR3 nucleotides read TGTGCCAGCAGCTTGGGAGCGGCCTCGAACACCGGGGAGCTGTTTTTT. This gives the protein CASSLGAASNTGELFF.

CDR3: CASRLPGFREPQHF. The DNA for the CDR3 is TGTGCCAGCAGATTACCGGGATTCCGTGAGCCCCAGCATTTT. V and J are TRBV6-6 and TRBJ1-5; no clear D gene. V lost 6 bases and J 8 bases, leaving 17 bases between the germline ends. Germline values: CDR1 MNHNY, CDR2 SVGAGI (reference sequence). This CDR3 spans 14 amino acids.

This clone was found once. The chain combines TRBV27 with TRBJ2-1, with 8 bases that match TRBD2. The length of the CDR3 is 13 residues. The ends lost 6 bases at V and 6 bases at J; junction bases unmatched: 4. Germline V gene lookup returns CDR1 MNHEY and CDR2 SMNVEV (reference sequence). The CDR3 coding sequence is TGTGCCAGCAGGATGAGCGGGGGCAATGAGCAGTTCTTC. It yields the protein CASRMSGGNEQFF.

J is TRBJ2-1 and V is TRBV11-2; 8 bases fit TRBD2. CDR1 and CDR2 from the germline V gene are SGHAT and FQNNGV. The CDR3 contains 13 residues. J gave up 6 bases and V 6 bases, and 4 bases lay outside the gene matches. The CDR3 reads CASRGLVTNEQFF. CDR3 nucleotide sequence: TGTGCCAGCAGGGGACTAGTCACCAATGAGCAGTTCTTC.

This clone has a handful of counts. CDR3 residues: CASSLGQGMGYEQYF. The CDR3 nucleotides are TGCGCCAGCAGCCTCGGACAGGGAATGGGCTACGAGCAGTACTTC. The chain combines TRBV4-1 with TRBJ2-7; 8 bases agree with TRBD1. CDR3 length equals 15 residues. The junction had 8 bases not matched to a gene; V was cut back by 4 bases and J by 3 bases. Germline V gene lookup returns CDR1 MGHRA and CDR2 YSYEKL.

The CDR3, as DNA: TGTGCCAGCAGTCGAAAAGGTCCGACAGGGGCCGCCGGAGATGGGGCTTTCTTT. This gives the protein CASSRKGPTGAAGDGAFF. The chain is built from TRBV6-6 and TRBJ1-1; 8 positions agree with TRBD1. CDR3 length: 18 residues. Germline V gene data show CDR1 as MNHNY and CDR2 as SVGAGI (reference sequence). V gave up 5 bases and J gave up 11 bases; unmatched junction bases: 25.

The genes are TRBV6-6 and TRBJ1-4; D gene ambiguous. CDR1 and CDR2 (germline): MNHNY, SVGAGI (reference sequence). The CDR3 consists of 15 residues. V gave up 9 bases and J gave up 4 bases, with 18 bases separating them. DNA of the CDR3: TGTGCCAGTAGCCCTCGGATCCGTGGTAATGAAAAACTGTTTTTT. The encoded protein is CASSPRIRGNEKLFF.

The CDR3 DNA reads as TGTGCCAGCAGCTTGCGGACTAGCGGGAGTGAGCAGTTCTTC. Translating it yields CASSLRTSGSEQFF. The chain combines TRBV9 with TRBJ2-1; 13 nucleotides agree with TRBD2. This CDR3 has 14 amino acids. Germline assignment: CDR1 SGDLS and CDR2 YYNGEE. The J segment lost 9 bases and the V segment lost 4 bases, leaving 4 bases of the junction unmatched.

V usage is TRBV11-2 and J usage is TRBJ2-3; TRBD2 might be the D (5 bases). Germline CDR1 and CDR2: SGHAT and FQNNGV. The CDR3 consists of 16 residues. V was cut by 2 bases and J by 0 bases, with 12 bases left in between. The CDR3: CASSLIGGWSTDTQYF. The DNA of the CDR3 is TGTGCCAGCAGCTTAATCGGAGGATGGAGCACAGATACGCAGTATTTT.

This rearrangement joins TRBV18 to TRBJ2-3; tentative D call: TRBD2 (6 bases). V lost 4 bases and J lost 5, with 13 bases in between. CDR1 is KGHSH, CDR2 LQKENI, per germline. This CDR3 is built from 14 residues. The CDR3 here is CASSRLRDLDTQYF. The CDR3 DNA is TGTGCCAGCTCACGCCTCCGGGACTTAGATACGCAGTATTTT.

The CDR3 loop reads CASSLAQAGGKTQYF. Here the CDR3 DNA reads TGTGCCAGCAGCTTAGCGCAGGCAGGGGGAAAGACCCAGTACTTC. The V and J genes are TRBV7-9 and TRBJ2-5; 7 bases agree with TRBD1. The CDR3 loop spans 15 amino acids. After removal of 0 bases from V and 6 bases from J, the junction contained 7 bases not matched to a gene. Germline loops: CDR1 SEHNR, CDR2 FQNEAQ (reference sequence).

The gene calls are TRBV9 and TRBJ2-5, with 8 bases matching TRBD1. The germline CDR1 and CDR2 sequences are SGDLS and YYNGEE. This CDR3 contains 16 residues. V lost 4 bases to trimming and J lost 3 bases; unmatched junction nucleotides: 11. The CDR3 nucleotides are TGTGCCAGCAGCTCCCGGACAGGGAGTGCCGAAGAGACCCAGTACTTC. Protein sequence: CASSSRTGSAEETQYF.